The present T cell receptor (beta chain) was sequenced within a study of blood T cell repertoires in COVID-19. Turning to the study itself: Acute and convalescent COVID-19 samples came from the United States, Italy and Spain.

The CDR3 sequence is 13 residues long. V lost 7 bases, J lost 4 bases, and 4 bases stayed unmatched. The germline gives CDR1 SNHLY, CDR2 FYNNEI. Per the study methods: Amplification with reference gene primers provided the estimates of nucleated cell counts. Profiled with immunoSEQ multiplex PCR; TCRdb holds only in-frame clones, not every one. Clonal size and the V and J genes are those of that table, whereas D and trimming came from the DNA. Of 150,000 to 200,000 clones in the sample, over 75% were seen once. The rearrangement joins TRBV2 to TRBJ2-1, with 7 bases lining up with TRBD2. The sequencing sample was made of peripheral blood. The clonotype was recovered from a man aged 45-60 years with acute or convalescent COVID-19. The CDR3 spells CASNGDYYNEQFF. As DNA, the CDR3 is TGTGCCAGCAACGGGGACTATTACAATGAGCAGTTCTTC. The full variable domain, with the rest looked up from reference TRBV2 and TRBJ2-1, is EPEVTQTPSHQVTQMGQEVILRCVPISNHLYFYWYRQILGQKVEFLVSFYNNEISEKSEIFDDQFSVERPDGSNFTLKIRSTKLEDSAMYFCASNGDYYNEQFFGPGTRLTVL.